This paragraph covers one T cell receptor (beta chain) sequence. Method: immunoSEQ multiplex PCR; TCRdb's copy keeps in-frame clones and lacks some. The sample has around 290,000 clones, over 75% seen once. The CDR3 is 15 amino acids. Germline V gene sequence: CDR1 SGDLS, CDR2 YYNGEE. V lost 3 bases and J 3 bases, leaving 13 bases between the germline ends. This entry belongs to a study of blood T cell repertoires in COVID-19. Sequenced input: PBMCs or T cells enriched from blood (not recorded which). The sequence was obtained from a woman between 25 and 40 years old who had recovered from COVID-19. The genes are TRBV9 and TRBJ1-5; weak D call: TRBD1 (6 bases). The CDR3 nucleotides are TGTGCCAGCAGCGCCTTCGGGGGGGCCAATCAGCCCCAGCATTTT. This sequence encodes CASSAFGGANQPQHF.